A selection of T cell receptor beta chains follows, all from one sample in a study of blood T cell repertoires in COVID-19. The repertoire was sequenced with immunoSEQ multiplex PCR; TCRdb's copy has only in-frame clones and lacks some. The repertoire includes 80,000 or so clones, around nine tenths of them detected once, and 1.5% to 2% sits in the top ten. Sequences were obtained from peripheral blood. The receptor source for this set is a woman aged 55-70 years with acute or convalescent COVID-19. Both conserved end residues are trimmed from each CDR3. The D gene is left open where the match is weak. Some rows mark clone size as missing; the rest say once, few, many or name a class of expanded clone.

d_gene | j_gene | abundance | v_gene | CDR3aa
- | TRBJ2-5 | once | TRBV5-1 | ASSSGDLAEGRRKTQY
- | TRBJ1-4 | - | TRBV5-4 | ASSLWGVGEKLF
TRBD1 | TRBJ2-7 | - | TRBV5-6 | ASSFGTGGSEQY
- | TRBJ2-3 | - | TRBV5-1 | ASSPGQVTDTQY
- | TRBJ1-1 | - | TRBV18 | ASSRGGGTEAF
- | TRBJ1-2 | - | TRBV30 | AWSMTTNYGYT
- | TRBJ1-3 | - | TRBV6-5 | ASSGHLSGNTIY
- | TRBJ1-1 | - | TRBV12-3/TRBV12-4 | ASSFSGTEAF
TRBD2 | TRBJ2-3 | - | TRBV4-2 | ASSRGGDTDTQY
TRBD2 | TRBJ2-1 | - | TRBV6-5 | ASSSGLAGSQF
TRBD1 | TRBJ1-4 | - | TRBV7-2 | ASSSLGQVGEKLF
TRBD1 | TRBJ1-5 | once | TRBV28 | ASRFTGGLNQPQH
TRBD1 | TRBJ1-5 | - | TRBV28 | ATRQGAGNQPQH
TRBD1 | TRBJ2-3 | once | TRBV6-1 | ASSDRGRSDTQY
- | TRBJ1-1 | - | TRBV6-6 | ASTPTRGAEAF
- | TRBJ1-4 | - | TRBV21-1 | ASSKLRTGGCDEKLF
- | TRBJ2-5 | - | TRBV3-1/TRBV3-2 | ASSPTRGETQY
- | TRBJ1-5 | - | TRBV20-1 | SASSHLQASRNQPQH
- | TRBJ1-1 | - | TRBV30 | AWSLPYTEAF
TRBD1 | TRBJ2-3 | - | TRBV6-2/TRBV6-3 | ASSRQGDTDTQY
- | TRBJ1-6 | - | TRBV5-1 | ASSPGDSNSPLH
- | TRBJ2-7 | - | TRBV29-1 | SVRDTQSYEQY
TRBD2 | TRBJ2-1 | - | TRBV7-2 | ASSSGTSSLL
- | TRBJ1-3 | few | TRBV30 | AWSRGSSSGNTIY
- | TRBJ1-1 | - | TRBV6-5 | ASSYDSVNTEAF
TRBD1 | TRBJ2-1 | - | TRBV24-1 | ATSDGMLSGTGRRQANEQF
- | TRBJ1-3 | - | TRBV7-9 | ASSLTGTSGNTIY
TRBD1 | TRBJ1-4 | - | TRBV7-9 | ASSEGTANEKLF
TRBD1 | TRBJ2-7 | - | TRBV6-2/TRBV6-3 | ASSYDRGYEQY
- | TRBJ1-5 | - | TRBV28 | ASSPGGTLYSNQPQH
- | TRBJ1-1 | - | TRBV5-8 | ASSLGARVGTEAF
- | TRBJ2-2 | - | TRBV12-3/TRBV12-4 | ASSSGSGGELF
TRBD1 | TRBJ2-2 | - | TRBV5-1 | ASSPGTGETGELF
- | TRBJ2-7 | few | TRBV24-1 | ATSDPAGKDEQY